This is a list of T cell receptor beta chains from one sample in a study of Graves' ophthalmopathy and Graves' hyperthyroidism. TCRdb ran MiXCR on the multiplex PCR reads and lists one entry per CDR3 protein. The table lists hundreds of thousands of distinct CDR3 sequences, roughly two fifths of them singletons, with around 3% in the top ten. Material: peripheral blood. The receptor set was obtained from an adult man with Graves' ophthalmopathy. CDR3s include the opening cysteine and the closing phenylalanine or tryptophan. A D gene is named only where the DNA matches it firmly. The size of a clone is reported for some rows only, either as once, few or many, or as a class for expanded clones.

d_call	j_call	clone_size	v_call	cdr3_nt	cdr3_aa
TRBD1	TRBJ2-6	-	TRBV11-2	TGTGCCAGCAGCTTCTGGACAGGGGGTGACACTGAAGCTTTC	CASSFWTGGDTEAF
-	TRBJ2-3	-	TRBV7-3	TGTGCCAGCAGCTTGGGGGCGGTTAGCACAGATACGCAGTATTTT	CASSLGAVSTDTQYF
-	TRBJ2-5	once	TRBV7-9	TGTGCTAGCAGCTTAGTCCTCTCGACTGAGCAAGGGACCCAGTACTTC	CASSLVLSTEQGTQYF
TRBD1	TRBJ2-7	-	TRBV25-1	TGTGCCAGCAGTGCTAGAGATCGCGACAGGGGAAGCTACGAGCAGTACTTC	CASSARDRDRGSYEQYF
-	TRBJ2-2	many	TRBV14	TGTGCCAGCAGCCAGTATTTGACCGGGGAGACCGGGGAGCTGTTTTTT	CASSQYLTGETGELFF
-	TRBJ1-6	-	TRBV25-1	TGTGCCAGCATGGGGGACTATAATTCACCCCTCCACTTT	CASMGDYNSPLHF
-	TRBJ1-5	many	TRBV12-3/TRBV12-4	TGTGCCAGCAGTTTTATGACAGCAGATCAGCCCCAGCATTTT	CASSFMTADQPQHF
-	TRBJ1-6	many	TRBV19	TGTGCCACCGCCTCGACAGAATATAATTCACCCCTCCACTTT	CATASTEYNSPLHF
-	TRBJ1-5	many	TRBV7-8	TGTGCCAGCAGCTTTTCGACAGGCCCAGGCAGTGGTCAGCCCCAGCATTTT	CASSFSTGPGSGQPQHF
-	TRBJ1-5	-	TRBV29-1	TGCAGCGTTGAAACGGACAGTGGGCAGCCCCAGCATTTT	CSVETDSGQPQHF
-	TRBJ2-7	-	TRBV2	TGTGCCAGCAGTGGTCGAGCTCGGGGGACCTACGAGCAGTACTTC	CASSGRARGTYEQYF
-	TRBJ1-2	-	TRBV25-1	TGTGCCAGCAGCTTGGGCGGGGGTCAGGGAGGCCCTGGCTACACCTTC	CASSLGGGQGGPGYTF
-	TRBJ2-7	many	TRBV7-9	TGTGCCAGCAGCTTAGCGCGCAGTTCCCACGAGCAGTACTTC	CASSLARSSHEQYF
TRBD2	TRBJ2-5	many	TRBV7-6	TGTGCCAGCAGCAGCGGGATACCAGGGTCCCAGTACTTC	CASSSGIPGSQYF
-	TRBJ2-2	-	TRBV19	TGTGCCACCAGTAATCCGGGGGCCCCGAACACCGGGGAGCTGTTTTTT	CATSNPGAPNTGELFF
TRBD1	TRBJ1-2	few	TRBV12-3/TRBV12-4	TGTGCCAGCACTGACAGGGAGCGCCTCACGGAAGGCTACACCTTC	CASTDRERLTEGYTF
TRBD1	TRBJ1-1	-	TRBV11-2	TGTGCCTCAGACAGGGTTTGGGACACTGAAGCTTTCTTT	CASDRVWDTEAFF
-	TRBJ1-3	-	TRBV19	TGTGCCAGTCGGGCGACTAACTATGGCTACACCATATATTTT	CASRATNYGYTIYF
-	TRBJ1-3	-	TRBV9	TGTGCCAGCAGCGTAGAGCCGCACCTCTCTGGAAACACCATATATTTT	CASSVEPHLSGNTIYF
TRBD1	TRBJ2-7	many	TRBV2	TGTGCCAGTAGAGCCGGGACAGGGCCTCAGTACGAGCAGTACTTC	CASRAGTGPQYEQYF